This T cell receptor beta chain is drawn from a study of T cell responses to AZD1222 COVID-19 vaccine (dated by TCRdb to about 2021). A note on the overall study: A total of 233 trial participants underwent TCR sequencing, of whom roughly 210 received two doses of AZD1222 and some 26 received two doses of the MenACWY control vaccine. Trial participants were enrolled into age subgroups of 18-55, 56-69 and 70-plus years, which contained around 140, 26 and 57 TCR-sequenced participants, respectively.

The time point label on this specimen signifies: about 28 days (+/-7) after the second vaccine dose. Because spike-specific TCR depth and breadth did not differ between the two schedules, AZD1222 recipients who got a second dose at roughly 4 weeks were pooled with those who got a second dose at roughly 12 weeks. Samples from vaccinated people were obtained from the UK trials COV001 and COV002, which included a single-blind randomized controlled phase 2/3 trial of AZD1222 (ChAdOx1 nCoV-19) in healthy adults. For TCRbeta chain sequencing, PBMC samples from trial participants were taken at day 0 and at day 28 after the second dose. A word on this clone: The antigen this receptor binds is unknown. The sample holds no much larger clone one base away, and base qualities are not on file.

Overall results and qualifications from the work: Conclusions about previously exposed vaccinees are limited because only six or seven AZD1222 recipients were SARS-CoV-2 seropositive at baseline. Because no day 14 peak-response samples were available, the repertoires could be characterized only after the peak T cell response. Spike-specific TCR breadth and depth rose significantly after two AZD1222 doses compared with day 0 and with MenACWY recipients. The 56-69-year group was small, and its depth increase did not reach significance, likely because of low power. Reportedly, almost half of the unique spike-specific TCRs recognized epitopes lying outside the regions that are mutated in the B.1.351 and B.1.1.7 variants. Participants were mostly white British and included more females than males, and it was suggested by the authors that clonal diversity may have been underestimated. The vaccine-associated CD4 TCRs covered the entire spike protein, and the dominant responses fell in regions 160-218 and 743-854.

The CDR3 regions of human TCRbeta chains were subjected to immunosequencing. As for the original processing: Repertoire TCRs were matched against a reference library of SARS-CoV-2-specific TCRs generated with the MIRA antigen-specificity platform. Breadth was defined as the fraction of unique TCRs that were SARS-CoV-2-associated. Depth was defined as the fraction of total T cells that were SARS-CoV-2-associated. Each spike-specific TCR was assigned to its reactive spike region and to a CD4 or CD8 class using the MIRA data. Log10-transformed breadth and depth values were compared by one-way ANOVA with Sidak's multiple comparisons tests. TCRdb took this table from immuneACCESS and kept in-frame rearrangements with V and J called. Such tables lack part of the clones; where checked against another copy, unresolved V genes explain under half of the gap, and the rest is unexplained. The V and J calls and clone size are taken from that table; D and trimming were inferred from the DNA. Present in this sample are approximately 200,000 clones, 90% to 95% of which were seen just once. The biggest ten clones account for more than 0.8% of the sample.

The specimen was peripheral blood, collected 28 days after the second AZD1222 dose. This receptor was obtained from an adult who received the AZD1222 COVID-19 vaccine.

Here is the DNA: TGCGCCAGCAGCCGGCGGGGGGCGAGAGACACTGAAGCTTTCTTT. It is translated as CASSRRGARDTEAFF. The chain is made from TRBV5-1 and TRBJ1-1; the D gene is perhaps TRBD1, on 6 matching bases. Deletion took 4 bases off V and 3 bases off J, with a span of 16 bases between the germline ends. Including the terminal cysteine and phenylalanine, the CDR3 comprises 15 residues. Just CDR3 DNA is preserved here, 45 bases in frame from base 1. Looking up the germline V gene yields CDR1 SGHRS and CDR2 YFSETQ.